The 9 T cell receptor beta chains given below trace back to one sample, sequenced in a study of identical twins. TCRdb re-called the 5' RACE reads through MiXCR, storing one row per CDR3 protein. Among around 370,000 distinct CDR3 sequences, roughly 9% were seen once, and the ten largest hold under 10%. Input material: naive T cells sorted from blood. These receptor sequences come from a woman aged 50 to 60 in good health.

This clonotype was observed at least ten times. As DNA, the CDR3 is TGTGCCAGTACAAGACTAGGCCCCGGGGAGCTGTTTTTT. It translates to CASTRLGPGELFF. This chain connects TRBV12-3 or TRBV12-4 to TRBJ2-2; D possibly corresponds to TRBD2 (6 bases). The V end was cut by 9 bases, the J end by 6 bases, with 14 bases between. The CDR3 is 13 amino acids.

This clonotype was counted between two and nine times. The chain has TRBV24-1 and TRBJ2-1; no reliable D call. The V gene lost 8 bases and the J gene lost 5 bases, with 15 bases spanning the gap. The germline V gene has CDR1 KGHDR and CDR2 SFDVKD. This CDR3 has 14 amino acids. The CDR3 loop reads CATNAGPSDNEQFF. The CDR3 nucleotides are TGTGCCACCAACGCCGGCCCGTCAGACAATGAGCAGTTCTTC.

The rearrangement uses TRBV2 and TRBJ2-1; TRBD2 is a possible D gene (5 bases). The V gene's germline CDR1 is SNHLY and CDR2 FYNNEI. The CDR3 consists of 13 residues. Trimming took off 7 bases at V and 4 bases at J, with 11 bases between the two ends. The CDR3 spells CASTAGLYNEQFF. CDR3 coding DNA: TGTGCCAGCACGGCTGGACTGTACAATGAGCAGTTCTTC.

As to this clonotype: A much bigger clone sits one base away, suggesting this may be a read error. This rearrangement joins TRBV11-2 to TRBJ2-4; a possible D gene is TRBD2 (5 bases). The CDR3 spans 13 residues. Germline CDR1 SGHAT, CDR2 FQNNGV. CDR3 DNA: TGTGCCAGCAGCTTAGTACCGGGAAAGGGTTGCCACTTC. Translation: CASSLVPGKGCHF.

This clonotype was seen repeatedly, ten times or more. The CDR3 sequence: CASSLLSGELFF. The CDR3 DNA sequence: TGCGCCAGCAGCCTACTATCCGGGGAGCTGTTTTTT. The rearrangement links TRBV5-1 to TRBJ2-2; D uncertain. The CDR3 runs to 12 residues. From germline, CDR1 is SGHRS and CDR2 YFSETQ. Trimming cost V 4 bases and J 6 bases, with 7 bases left between them. Together with reference TRBV5-1 and TRBJ2-2, the CDR3 gives the full variable domain: KAGVTQTPRYLIKTRGQQVTLSCSPISGHRSVSWYQQTPGQGLQFLFEYFSETQRNKGNFPGRFSGRQFSNSRSEMNVSTLELGDSALYLCASSLLSGELFFGEGSRLTVL.

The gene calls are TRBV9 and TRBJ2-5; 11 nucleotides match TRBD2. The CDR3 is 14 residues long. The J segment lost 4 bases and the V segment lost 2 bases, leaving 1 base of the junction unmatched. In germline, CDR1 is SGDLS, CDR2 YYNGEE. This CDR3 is CASSVGTSGETQYF. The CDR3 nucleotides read TGTGCCAGCAGCGTGGGGACTAGCGGAGAGACCCAGTACTTC.

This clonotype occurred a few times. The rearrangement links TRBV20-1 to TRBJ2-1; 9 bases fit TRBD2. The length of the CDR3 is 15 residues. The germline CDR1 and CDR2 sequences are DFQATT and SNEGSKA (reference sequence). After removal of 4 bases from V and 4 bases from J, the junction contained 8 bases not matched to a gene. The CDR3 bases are TGCAGTGCTATCAAGACTAGCGGCACATACAATGAGCAGTTCTTC. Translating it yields CSAIKTSGTYNEQFF.

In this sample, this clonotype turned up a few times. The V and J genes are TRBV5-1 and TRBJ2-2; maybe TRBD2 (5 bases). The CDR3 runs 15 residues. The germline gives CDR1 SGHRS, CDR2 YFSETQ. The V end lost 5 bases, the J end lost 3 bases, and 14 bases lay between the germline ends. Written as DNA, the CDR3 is TGCGCCAGCAGACGGATATTCGGGGACACCGGGGAGCTGTTTTTT. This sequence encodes CASRRIFGDTGELFF.

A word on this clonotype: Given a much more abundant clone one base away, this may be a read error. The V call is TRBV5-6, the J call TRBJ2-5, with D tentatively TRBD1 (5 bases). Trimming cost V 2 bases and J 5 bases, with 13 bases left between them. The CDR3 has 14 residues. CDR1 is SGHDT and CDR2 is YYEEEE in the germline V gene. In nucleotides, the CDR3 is TGTGCCAGCAGCTTTAGGGGATACAAGGAGACCCAGTACTTC. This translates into CASSFRGYKETQYF.